The entry that follows covers one T cell receptor beta chain sequence. Its antigen remains unidentified. The ends were cut back, 7 bases at V and 6 bases at J, with 16 bases in the middle. The germline V gene encodes CDR1 SGHAT and CDR2 FQNNGV. The length of the CDR3 is 14 residues. The data were taken from a study of CD4 T cells in relation to SARS-CoV-2 and coronaviruses. Study summary: No peptide or an HIV-1 Nef peptide pool served as negative control. Study-wide points: Compared with monoreactive clones, crossreactive clones showed significantly weaker SARS-CoV-2 expansion.

Here immunoSEQ multiplex PCR was the method, and the copy in TCRdb shows in-frame clones only, minus some. The sample yields approximately 16,000 clones, 70% to 85% seen once. The unexposed donors gave CD4+ T cells in about 2011-2019, prior to COVID-19. CD4+ T cells were isolated from the cells after 10 days of culture. Unexposed-donor CD4+ T cells were probed with SARS-CoV-2 S/N and four cold-coronavirus spikes, cells permitting. V usage is TRBV11-2 and J usage is TRBJ1-5; D not certain. The sample consisted of CD4+ T cells from PBMCs, cultured in vitro. The receptor comes from a human donor in good health. In DNA form, the CDR3 reads TGTGCCAGCACTGCTCCAGAGCTCCGTCAGCCCCAGCATTTT. Its protein product is CASTAPELRQPQHF.